The following is a TCR beta chain sequence with its context. What it binds is not known. Measured with immunoSEQ multiplex PCR; TCRdb has only the in-frame clones, and not every one. The sample gives roughly 150,000 clones, roughly 93% of which show up once; roughly 2% is in the top ten. The entry originates in a study of T cell responses to AZD1222 COVID-19 vaccine. General study findings and limits: Epitopes outside B.1.351 and B.1.1.7 mutated regions reportedly drew nearly half of spike TCRs. Two doses of AZD1222 preceded a rise in Spike-specific TCR breadth and depth. There were repertoire samples only from the period after the peak T cell response. CD4 TCRs covered the whole spike, strongest at regions 160-218 and 743-854.

Germline V gene lookup returns CDR1 LGHDT and CDR2 YNNKEL (reference sequence). Trimming cost V 2 bases and J 2 bases, with 12 bases left between them. The CDR3 runs 15 residues. The sequences come from peripheral blood, collected 28 days after the second AZD1222 dose. This receptor was obtained from an adult who received the AZD1222 COVID-19 vaccine. The V and J genes are TRBV3-1 (or the pseudogene TRBV3-2) and TRBJ1-2; D is ambiguous. The CDR3 DNA reads as TGTGCCAGCAGCCAAAACGTGGGAGGGAACTATGGCTACACCTTC. It yields the protein CASSQNVGGNYGYTF.